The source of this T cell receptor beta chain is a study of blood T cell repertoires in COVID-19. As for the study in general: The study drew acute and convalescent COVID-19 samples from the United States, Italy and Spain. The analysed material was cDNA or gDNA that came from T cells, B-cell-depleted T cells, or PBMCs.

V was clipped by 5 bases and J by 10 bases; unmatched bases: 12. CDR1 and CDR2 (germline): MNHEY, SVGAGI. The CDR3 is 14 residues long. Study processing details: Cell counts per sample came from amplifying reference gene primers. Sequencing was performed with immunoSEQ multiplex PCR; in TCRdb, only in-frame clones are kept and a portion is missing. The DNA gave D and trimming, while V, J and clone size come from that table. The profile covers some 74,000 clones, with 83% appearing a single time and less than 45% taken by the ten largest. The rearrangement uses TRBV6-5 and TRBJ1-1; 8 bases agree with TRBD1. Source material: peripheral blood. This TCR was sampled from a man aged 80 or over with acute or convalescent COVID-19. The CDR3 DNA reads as TGTGCCAGCAGTAACAGGGGGTCGTCGGGCGGAGCTTTCTTT. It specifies CASSNRGSSGGAFF.